This T cell receptor (beta chain) emerged from a study of tumor and adjacent non-tumor tissue in lung cancer. Across the whole study: Each sample yielded 3.5 million to 4.5 million productive TCRbeta reads on average.

No cell sorting was done before RNA was extracted from the tissue. This non-tumor lung sample came from over 3 cm beyond the tumor edge. Chemotherapy-naive patients with new lung cancer underwent thoracic surgery in China, August–late 2014. This clonotype has a handful of counts. Its antigen is still unknown. Being one base from a much bigger clone, this may be a read error. Study-wide points: Tumor repertoires had a smaller top 100 clone share than normal lung. Shorter survival was associated with higher TCR diversity in tumors.

A modified ARM-PCR protocol with three rounds of nested PCR amplified TCRbeta. Via MiXCR, TCRdb re-called the multiplex PCR reads, giving one row per CDR3 protein. Among roughly 82,000 distinct CDR3 sequences, around 76% were seen once, and the ten largest hold roughly a fifth. Trimming pared 7 bases from V and 0 bases from J, leaving 9 bases between. This CDR3 comprises 14 residues. The germline V gene encodes CDR1 SGHDN and CDR2 FVKESK. The chain combines TRBV14 with TRBJ2-2, with no clear D. This TCR was recovered from a woman between 50 and 59 years old with non-small cell lung cancer. The sequenced sample was distant non-tumor lung tissue. The CDR3 region is CASTRATNTGELFF. The DNA of the CDR3 is TGTGCCAGCACCCGAGCTACGAACACCGGGGAGCTGTTTTTT.